Below, 19 T cell receptor beta chains from the same sample are listed, as sequenced in a study of cytomegalovirus exposure and HLA in healthy donors. Primers: 60 Vbeta forward and 13 Jbeta reverse. Produced via immunoSEQ multiplex PCR; TCRdb's table is partial and in-frame only. The profile shows fewer than 250,000 clones, approximately 70% of them singletons. The sequenced sample was PBMCs. The receptors originated from a woman aged 25 to 45 in good health and CMV-seropositive.

CDR3 sequence: CASGDYRTEAFF. The CDR3 DNA sequence: TGTGCCAGCGGCGATTACAGGACTGAAGCTTTCTTT. The genes are TRBV27 and TRBJ1-1; tentative D call: TRBD1 (5 bases). CDR3 size: 12 residues. The V end lost 8 bases, the J end lost 5 bases, and 12 bases lay between the germline ends. The V gene's germline CDR1 is MNHEY and CDR2 SMNVEV (reference sequence).

This clone was detected a few times. The gene calls are TRBV5-4 and TRBJ2-1; 15 positions match TRBD2. Germline V gene data show CDR1 as SGHNT and CDR2 as YYREEE (reference sequence). V shed 4 bases and J 1 base; nucleotides not matched to a gene: 6. This CDR3 has 18 residues. CDR3 residues: CASSPGTSGRMSYNEQFF. The DNA of the CDR3 is TGTGCCAGCAGCCCGGGGACTAGCGGGAGGATGTCCTACAATGAGCAGTTCTTC.

The V gene is TRBV6-5, the J gene TRBJ1-3; 7 positions agree with TRBD1. V was pared by 6 bases and J by 0 bases, with 5 bases of the junction left unmatched. Germline V lookup: CDR1 MNHEY, CDR2 SVGAGI. The CDR3 is made up of 15 amino acids. CDR3 protein: CASRLQGSSGNTIYF. The CDR3 region has the DNA TGTGCCAGCAGGTTACAGGGGTCCTCTGGAAACACCATATATTTT.

This sequence joins TRBV4-1 and TRBJ1-1, with D possibly matching TRBD1 (6 bases). Germline V CDR1 and CDR2: MGHRA, YSYEKL. The CDR3 totals 15 residues. The V and J ends lost 3 bases and 0 bases respectively, with 11 bases between them. The CDR3 DNA reads as TGCGCCAGCAGCCAGGGGGGGGGCTTGAACACTGAAGCTTTCTTT. It yields the protein CASSQGGGLNTEAFF.

The V and J genes are TRBV10-3 and TRBJ1-1, with D possibly being TRBD1 (5 bases). Looked up from germline, CDR1 is ENHRY and CDR2 is SYGVKD. V dropped 1 base and J dropped 0 bases, with 9 bases sitting between them. The CDR3 extends over 15 amino acids. CDR3 protein: CAISELKGLNTEAFF. CDR3 in DNA: TGTGCCATCAGTGAGTTGAAGGGGTTGAACACTGAAGCTTTCTTT.

The chain joins TRBV6-1 to TRBJ2-3, with D possibly TRBD2 on 6 matching bases. Germline loops: CDR1 MNHNS, CDR2 SASEGT. The CDR3 has 13 amino acids. V was pared by 0 bases and J by 5 bases, with 6 bases between. The CDR3 DNA is TGTGCCAGCAGTGAAGCGCGGGGAGATACGCAGTATTTT. It codes for CASSEARGDTQYF.

This clone was seen once. The rearrangement links TRBV4-1 to TRBJ2-1; possibly TRBD2 for D (6 bases). This CDR3 spans 13 amino acids. Germline V gene lookup returns CDR1 MGHRA and CDR2 YSYEKL. With 0 bases removed from V and 8 bases from J, the gap between germline ends came to 8 bases. CDR3 amino acids: CASSQDSGDEQFF. CDR3 DNA: TGCGCCAGCAGCCAAGATTCGGGGGATGAGCAGTTCTTC.

The J gene is TRBJ2-1, the V gene TRBV14; D unresolved. Germline CDR1 reads SGHDN; CDR2 reads FVKESK. There are 16 residues in the CDR3. Trimming removed 3 bases at V and 5 bases at J, with 17 bases between. CDR3 nucleotide sequence: TGTGCCAGCAGCCAGTATAGGCTAGAAGTAAACAATGAGCAGTTCTTC. Translating gives CASSQYRLEVNNEQFF.

This chain connects TRBV11-2 to TRBJ1-1, with TRBD1 as a possible D gene (6 bases). The CDR3 loop spans 15 amino acids. Germline V gene lookup returns CDR1 SGHAT and CDR2 FQNNGV. V lost 1 base and J lost 1, with 10 bases in between. CDR3 in DNA: TGTGCCAGCAGCTTAGTTAGAGGGGGGAACACTGAAGCTTTCTTT. This codes for CASSLVRGGNTEAFF. Full variable domain (rest looked up from reference TRBV11-2 and TRBJ1-1): EAGVAQSPRYKIIEKRQSVAFWCNPISGHATLYWYQQILGQGPKLLIQFQNNGVVDDSQLPKDRFSAERLKGVDSTLKIQPAKLEDSAVYLCASSLVRGGNTEAFFGQGTRLTVV.

The J gene is TRBJ2-3, the V gene TRBV7-2, with D perhaps matching TRBD2 (6 bases). Trimming shortened V by 1 base and J by 1 base, and 12 bases separated the two germline ends. Germline CDR1 is SGHTA and CDR2 is FQGNSA. CDR3 size: 16 residues. Here the CDR3 reads CASSLGLAVGTDTQYF. The CDR3 DNA reads TGTGCCAGCAGCTTAGGTTTAGCGGTCGGCACAGATACGCAGTATTTT.

This chain joins TRBV9 and TRBJ1-2; D not resolved. This CDR3 spans 15 amino acids. V lost 3 bases and J lost 0, with 12 bases in between. The V gene's germline CDR1 is SGDLS and CDR2 YYNGEE. CDR3 bases: TGTGCCAGCAGCGCCCTCGGGTCGTCTAACTATGGCTACACCTTC. This encodes CASSALGSSNYGYTF.

This sequence joins TRBV7-2 and TRBJ1-6; perhaps TRBD1 as D (6 bases). Germline-derived CDR1 and CDR2 are SGHTA and FQGNSA. This CDR3 is 16 amino acids long. The V and J ends lost 6 bases and 6 bases respectively, with 18 bases between them. The CDR3: CASRKETGWGNSPLHF. CDR3 nucleotides: TGTGCCAGCAGGAAGGAAACAGGGTGGGGTAATTCACCCCTCCACTTT.

The chain couples TRBV7-8 to TRBJ2-5, with TRBD2 matching 10 bases. Germline V gene data show CDR1 as SGHVS and CDR2 as FQNEAQ. Trimming cost V 5 bases and J 5 bases; bases outside gene matches: 8. The length of the CDR3 is 15 residues. The CDR3 spells CASSPGLAEGETQYF. The CDR3 DNA sequence: TGTGCCAGCAGCCCAGGACTAGCGGAAGGGGAGACCCAGTACTTC.

This clone was seen ten or more times. This chain's CDR3 is CASREGAQPQHF. The CDR3 DNA follows: TGTGCCAGCAGGGAGGGAGCTCAGCCCCAGCATTTT. The genes are TRBV28 and TRBJ1-5; D remains ambiguous. This CDR3 has 12 residues. CDR1 and CDR2 from the germline V gene are MDHEN and SYDVKM. V was clipped by 6 bases and J by 6 bases, with 9 bases between them.

J is TRBJ2-7 and V is TRBV6-5, with D maybe TRBD1 (5 bases). From germline, CDR1 is MNHEY and CDR2 SVGAGI. The CDR3 extends over 14 amino acids. The V and J ends lost 5 bases and 5 bases respectively, with 16 bases between them. The CDR3 spells CASSPGVGANEQYF. CDR3 nucleotides: TGTGCCAGCAGTCCCGGCGTAGGGGCCAACGAGCAGTACTTC.

J is TRBJ1-4 and V is TRBV5-5; a weak D match, TRBD1 (6 bases). The germline V gene has CDR1 SGHKS and CDR2 YYEKEE (reference sequence). The CDR3 is 14 residues long. Trimming removed 4 bases at V and 5 bases at J, with 12 bases between. The CDR3, as DNA: TGTGCCAGCAGCCAATATACAGGGAATGAAAAACTGTTTTTT. Protein: CASSQYTGNEKLFF.

V is TRBV28 and J is TRBJ1-1; possibly TRBD1 for D (6 bases). The CDR3 contains 15 residues. The germline V and J ends were trimmed by 7 bases and 4 bases, with 19 bases remaining between them. Germline assignment: CDR1 MDHEN and CDR2 SYDVKM. The CDR3 DNA reads TGTGCCAGCACCCTTAGTTGGGGGGGCGGCACTGAAGCTTTCTTT. Translation gives CASTLSWGGGTEAFF. Full variable domain (rest looked up from reference TRBV28 and TRBJ1-1): DVKVTQSSRYLVKRTGEKVFLECVQDMDHENMFWYRQDPGLGLRLIYFSYDVKMKEKGDIPEGYSVSREKKERFSLILESASTNQTSMYLCASTLSWGGGTEAFFGQGTRLTVV.

The chain has TRBV25-1 and TRBJ1-2; D uncertain. V was shortened by 7 bases and J by 6 bases, with 12 bases between the two germline ends. Germline CDR1 MGHDK, CDR2 SYGVNS. CDR3 length equals 12 residues. The CDR3 DNA reads TGTGCCAGCATACGACTGCTGCATGGCTACACCTTC. Its translation is CASIRLLHGYTF.

This rearrangement joins TRBV18 to TRBJ2-5; 7 bases match TRBD1. This CDR3 contains 14 residues. Germline CDR1 is KGHSH and CDR2 is LQKENI. The junction had 4 bases not matched to a gene; V was cut back by 4 bases and J by 2 bases. CDR3 amino acids: CASSLTGYQETQYF. For the CDR3, the DNA is TGTGCCAGCTCACTGACAGGGTATCAAGAGACCCAGTACTTC.